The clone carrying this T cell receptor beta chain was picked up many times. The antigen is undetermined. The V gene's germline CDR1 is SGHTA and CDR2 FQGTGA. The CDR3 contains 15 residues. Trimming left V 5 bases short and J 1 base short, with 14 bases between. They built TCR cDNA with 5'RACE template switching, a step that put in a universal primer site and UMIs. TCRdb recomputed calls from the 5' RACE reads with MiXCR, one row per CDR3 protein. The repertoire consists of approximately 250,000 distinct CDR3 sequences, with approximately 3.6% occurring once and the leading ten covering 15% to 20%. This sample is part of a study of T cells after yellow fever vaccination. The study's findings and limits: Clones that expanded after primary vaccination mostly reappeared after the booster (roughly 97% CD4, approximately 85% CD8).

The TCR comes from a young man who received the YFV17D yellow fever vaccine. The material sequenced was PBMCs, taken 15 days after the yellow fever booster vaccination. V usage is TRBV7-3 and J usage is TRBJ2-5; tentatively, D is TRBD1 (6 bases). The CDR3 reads CASSPSRDIQETQYF. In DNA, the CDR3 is TGTGCCAGCAGCCCCAGTCGGGACATCCAAGAGACCCAGTACTTC.